The clone carrying this T cell receptor beta chain was recorded once. These data originate in a study of T cell changes during pregnancy in multiple sclerosis. Clones were sequenced by immunoSEQ multiplex PCR, and TCRdb holds only the in-frame ones, with some missing. The data show tens of thousands of clones, roughly 88% seen once. Trimming cost V 7 bases and J 0 bases; bases outside gene matches: 10. CDR3 size: 17 residues. Germline V gene data show CDR1 as SQVTM and CDR2 as ANQGSEA. This clonotype was sampled from a female donor with multiple sclerosis, enrolled in a pregnancy study. Sequencing used CD8+ T cells from peripheral blood mononuclear cells, obtained after pregnancy. J is TRBJ2-6 and V is TRBV29-1, with TRBD1 identical over 9 bases. CDR3 residues: CSAIVGQGTSGANVLTF. In nucleotides, the CDR3 is TGCAGCGCCATAGTAGGACAGGGGACCTCTGGGGCCAACGTCCTGACTTTC.